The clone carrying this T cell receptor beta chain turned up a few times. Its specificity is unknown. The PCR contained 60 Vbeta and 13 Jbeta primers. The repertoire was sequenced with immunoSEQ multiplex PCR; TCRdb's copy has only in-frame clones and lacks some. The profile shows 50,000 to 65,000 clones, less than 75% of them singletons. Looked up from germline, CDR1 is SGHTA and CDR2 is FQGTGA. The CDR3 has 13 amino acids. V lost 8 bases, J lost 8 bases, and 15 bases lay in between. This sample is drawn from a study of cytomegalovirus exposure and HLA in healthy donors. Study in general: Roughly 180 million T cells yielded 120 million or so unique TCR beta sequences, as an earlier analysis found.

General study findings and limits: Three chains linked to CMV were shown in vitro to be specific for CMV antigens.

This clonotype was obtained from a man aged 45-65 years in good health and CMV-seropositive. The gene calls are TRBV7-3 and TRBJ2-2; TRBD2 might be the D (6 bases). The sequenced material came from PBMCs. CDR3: CASGPRGSGELFF. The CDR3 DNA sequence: TGTGCCAGCGGACCCCGGGGGAGTGGGGAGCTGTTTTTT.